This T cell receptor beta chain derives from a study of siplizumab effects on memory and regulatory T cells. Regarding the study as a whole: In unstimulated cells, naive T cells appeared more diverse than memory T cells and seemed major alloresponse contributors.

Some clones are missing from TCRdb's copy, which holds only in-frame ones; the method was immunoSEQ multiplex PCR. The table has fewer than 11,000 clones, around 45% seen once; the top ten hold around 10%. With regard to this clone: Its target is unknown.

There are 14 residues in the CDR3. Trimming removed 3 bases from V and 0 bases from J, with 8 bases in between. Germline V gene data show CDR1 as LGHNT and CDR2 as FRNRAP. The cells of the mixed lymphocyte reaction underwent a roughly 6-day coculture at 37°C. The origin of this receptor is a human donor in good health; the cells came from an allogeneic mixed lymphocyte reaction. The sample was CFSE-low (dividing) CD8+ T cells sorted from an allogeneic mixed lymphocyte reaction. The J gene is TRBJ2-5, the V gene TRBV12-5; D is perhaps TRBD2 (5 bases). The CDR3 here is CASGFGEYQETQYF. CDR3 nucleotide sequence: TGTGCTAGTGGTTTTGGGGAGTACCAAGAGACCCAGTACTTC.